The clone carrying this T cell receptor (beta chain) showed up many times. As yet, its antigen is unknown. The sample is drawn from a study of CD8 T cells in ankylosing spondylitis. Study-wide results and limits: Disease-linked clones were found to be CD8+ and relatively rare in peripheral blood. What seemed typical of ankylosing spondylitis blood was a TCR beta motif built from about 8 highly homologous variants. Matched ankylosing spondylitis synovial fluid reportedly contained a significantly enriched population of disease-linked clones.

Making use of molecular barcodes, quantitative 5'-RACE generated TCR beta libraries. Using its own MiXCR run on the 5' RACE reads, TCRdb lists one record per CDR3 protein. Counted here are approximately 550,000 distinct CDR3 sequences, approximately 12% occurring once; the ten biggest clones make up nearly 7%. The TCR originated in a male donor with ankylosing spondylitis. Source material: blood, either unsorted or a sorted T cell fraction (not recorded which).

The CDR3 loop reads CATSDSGNSFLREQFF. CDR3 nucleotides: TGTGCCACCAGTGACTCCGGGAACAGCTTCCTCCGTGAGCAGTTCTTC. The chain uses TRBV24-1 and TRBJ2-1, with D possibly matching TRBD2 (5 bases). In germline, CDR1 is KGHDR, CDR2 SFDVKD. The CDR3 covers 16 residues. Deletions cut 4 bases from V and 9 bases from J, with 21 bases between.